One and the same sample provided the 3 T cell receptor beta chains below, sequenced in a study of regulatory T cells in long-lasting Graves disease. Time point given: persistent/refractory GD, antithyroid drugs over 5 years with positive TRAb. TCR sequences were obtained from RNA taken from PBMCs. The authors built TCR beta libraries using iRepertoire HTBI primers and Arm-PCR of CDR3 regions. A single record per CDR3 protein comes from TCRdb applying MiXCR to the multiplex PCR reads. This table has fewer than 550,000 distinct CDR3 sequences, about a fifth appearing once. The starting material was peripheral blood mononuclear cells (PBMCs), obtained when the disease was refractory, from a patient treated with antithyroid drugs. Every receptor here comes from a female donor with Graves disease.

Many counts were recorded for this clonotype. The gene calls are TRBV7-2 and TRBJ2-7, with unresolved D. V lost 1 base to trimming and J lost 3 bases, with 13 bases between them. Looked up from germline, CDR1 is SGHTA and CDR2 is FQGNSA. This CDR3 spans 15 amino acids. This chain's CDR3 is CASSLGVGEIYEQYF. Here the CDR3 DNA reads TGTGCCAGCAGCTTAGGGGTGGGCGAGATCTACGAGCAGTACTTC.

On this clonotype: Relative to the germline gene, one junction end is altered; a read error may explain this. This rearrangement joins TRBV28 to TRBJ1-2, with a weak D call TRBD1 (5 bases). This CDR3 spans 16 amino acids. Germline CDR1 MDHEN, CDR2 SYDVKM. CDR3 sequence reads: CASSPPPGQGGYGCTF. CDR3 DNA sequence: TGTGCCAGCAGTCCCCCCCCGGGGCAGGGCGGCTATGGCTGCACCTTC.

This clonotype occurred many times. The chain links TRBV28 to TRBJ1-1; maybe TRBD1 (5 bases). The CDR3 length is 15 residues. Germline CDR1 and CDR2: MDHEN and SYDVKM. V lost 7 bases to trimming and J lost 1 base, with 16 bases between them. The DNA for the CDR3 is TGTGCCAGCACCAACTCGGGGCAGCCGAACACTGAAGCTTTCTTT. Translated: CASTNSGQPNTEAFF.